This T cell receptor beta chain was profiled in a study of cytomegalovirus exposure and HLA in healthy donors. The study's findings and limits: When analyzed later, the rates of TCR association showed variation by HLA locus, with DRB1 the most and HLA-C the fewest.

Germline CDR1 SNHLY, CDR2 FYNNEI. Trimming stripped 7 bases from V and 0 bases from J, with 7 bases between. This CDR3 spans 13 amino acids. This clone has just a few counts. Its antigen is undetermined. PCR used 60 Vbeta primers and 13 Jbeta primers. Produced via immunoSEQ multiplex PCR; TCRdb's table is partial and in-frame only. The sample shows some 120,000 clones, under 12% of them seen only once. This sequence originates from a woman under 30 in good health and CMV-seropositive. Input material: PBMCs. The rearrangement uses TRBV2 and TRBJ1-3; D is uncertain. Written as DNA, the CDR3 is TGTGCCAGCACTTACATCTCTGGAAACACCATATATTTT. Its protein product is CASTYISGNTIYF.